Each of the 3 T cell receptor beta chains below was sequenced from the same sample in a study of T cell responses to AZD1222 COVID-19 vaccine. Only in-frame clones appear in the TCRdb table, and some are missing; sequencing was by immunoSEQ multiplex PCR. The repertoire holds under 150,000 clones, around nine tenths seen once, with 1% to 1.3% in the top ten. The material was peripheral blood, obtained 28 days after the second AZD1222 dose. The receptor source for this set is an adult who received the AZD1222 COVID-19 vaccine.

This chain joins TRBV6-1 and TRBJ1-1; the match to TRBD1 covers 10 bases. V shed 2 bases, J shed 3 bases, and the junction held 3 bases outside the gene matches. Looked up from germline, CDR1 is MNHNS and CDR2 is SASEGT. This CDR3 is built from 15 residues. The CDR3 nucleotides read TGTGCCAGCAGTGAAACGGGACAGGGGCACACTGAAGCTTTCTTT. It specifies CASSETGQGHTEAFF.

The CDR3 DNA reads TGTGCCAGCACCCCAGGGGCCGAGGGGGAAAAACTGTTTTTT. As protein: CASTPGAEGEKLFF. The chain carries TRBV7-6 and TRBJ1-4; perhaps TRBD1 as D (6 bases). V was shortened by 7 bases and J by 8 bases, with 17 bases between the two germline ends. The CDR3 loop spans 14 amino acids. Germline-derived CDR1 and CDR2 are SGHVS and FNYEAQ.

The rearrangement uses TRBV11-3 and TRBJ1-2; no reliable D call. Germline values: CDR1 SGHNT, CDR2 YENEEA. Trimming stripped 2 bases from V and 4 bases from J, with 14 bases between. This CDR3 comprises 15 residues. The CDR3 spells CASSLSSNPVYGYTF. In DNA, the CDR3 is TGTGCCAGCAGCTTAAGCTCTAATCCCGTCTATGGCTACACCTTC.